This T cell receptor (beta chain) was recorded in a study of T-cell reconstitution after alpha-beta-depleted transplantation in children (dated by TCRdb to about 2016). Describing the broader study: T-cell immune reconstitution after TCRalphabeta/CD19-depleted allogeneic hematopoietic cell transplantation in children was quantitatively tracked in the study by means of TCR repertoire profiling.

The sample holds many counts of this clonotype. Its recognized antigen is unknown. Within one base of it there is no much larger clone, and no base qualities were kept. The CDR3 starts with the cysteine, ends with the phenylalanine, and has 14 residues. Of all the DNA, just the CDR3 is kept, 42 bases in frame from base 1. The germline V gene (reference sequence) gives CDR1 as LGHDT and CDR2 as YNNKEL. V lost 4 bases and J lost 1 base, and the count of bases not matched to a germline gene is 1. Libraries came from PCR. Reads for this sample came from an Illumina HiSeq 2500. TCR library preparation used molecular barcoding, with unique molecular identifiers applied to normalize quantification of the TCRbeta repertoire. The public reads were quality trimmed at Q25 with fastp and then assembled into clones with MiXCR by TCRdb, keeping productive beta chains. Entries are consolidated by CDR3 protein sequence, retaining the most common genes and DNA. The sample table holds about 240,000 distinct CDR3 sequences, of which around 12% were seen once. Over 2% of the sample goes to the ten largest clones.

This TCR derives from a human donor who donated a stem cell graft to a child with acute lymphoblastic leukemia. This sample comprised PBMCs from the stem cell graft donor, obtained from the stem cell graft. The rearrangement joined TRBV3-1 to TRBJ2-5, with 9 middle bases fitting TRBD2. The CDR3 corresponds to CASSRREGQETQYF. The base sequence is TGTGCCAGCAGCCGGCGGGAGGGCCAAGAGACCCAGTACTTC.